One and the same sample provided the 26 T cell receptor beta chains below, sequenced in a study of tumor and adjacent non-tumor tissue in lung cancer. This sample's RNA came from whole unsorted tissue. This non-tumor lung sample came from over 3 cm beyond the tumor edge. A modified ARM-PCR protocol with three rounds of nested PCR amplified TCRbeta. Using its own MiXCR run on the multiplex PCR reads, TCRdb lists one record per CDR3 protein. This table holds about 86,000 distinct CDR3 sequences, more than 65% found once. The specimen sequenced was distant non-tumor lung tissue. Receptors were obtained from a woman in her 50s with non-small cell lung cancer.

Of note for this clonotype: A much larger clone sits a single nucleotide away, making a read error possible. The chain carries TRBV7-9 and TRBJ2-2; D is unclear. CDR1 SEHNR and CDR2 FQNEAQ come from the germline V gene (reference sequence). The CDR3 spans 15 residues. V lost 9 bases and J lost 5, with 19 bases in between. CDR3 region: CARSPSLPRTGELFF. The CDR3 DNA reads as TGTGCCAGGAGCCCCAGCCTACCCCGGACCGGGGAGCTGTTTTTT.

The sample holds many counts of this clonotype. The V gene is TRBV12-3 or TRBV12-4, the J gene TRBJ2-2, with D uncertain. CDR3 length: 13 amino acids. The germline V and J ends were trimmed by 6 bases and 4 bases, with 9 bases remaining between them. The CDR3 reads CASSPDATGELFF. The CDR3 nucleotides are TGTGCCAGCAGCCCGGACGCCACCGGGGAGCTGTTTTTT.

As concerns this clonotype: Here the CDR3 omits its conserved ending phenylalanine or tryptophan, so a read error is the likely source. This chain connects TRBV28 to TRBJ1-2; unclear D gene. The length of the CDR3 is 12 residues. V was cut by 5 bases and J by 4 bases, with 8 bases left in between. Germline V gene sequence: CDR1 MDHEN, CDR2 SYDVKM. CDR3 region: CASSVASYGYTS. The CDR3 nucleotides are TGTGCCAGCAGTGTGGCTAGCTATGGCTACACCTCC.

To note about this clonotype: This CDR3 fails to terminate in the conserved phenylalanine or tryptophan, so it likely reflects a read error. The J gene is TRBJ2-5, the V gene TRBV6-1; possibly TRBD1 or TRBD2 for D (5 bases each). CDR1 is MNHNS, CDR2 SASEGT, per germline. This CDR3 spans 15 amino acids. V shed 5 bases and J shed 4 bases, with 17 bases lying between them. CDR3: CASSFSGTRIETQYL. CDR3 DNA sequence: TGTGCCAGCAGTTTTTCCGGGACGAGAATAGAGACCCAGTACTTG.

The chain employs TRBV6-1 and TRBJ2-1, with 7 nucleotides matching TRBD1. The CDR3 runs to 16 residues. The germline CDR1 and CDR2 sequences are MNHNS and SASEGT. Unmatched junction bases numbered 21, after V lost 7 bases and J lost 12 bases. The CDR3 DNA reads TGTGCCAGCACACAGGGGCCCGACAGCTCCTACATTGGGCAGTTCTTC. Its protein is CASTQGPDSSYIGQFF.

As concerns this clonotype: The junction shows a germline mismatch at one end, possibly a read error. The chain carries TRBV6-2 or TRBV6-3 and TRBJ2-3; D unresolved. Germline assignment: CDR1 MNHEY and CDR2 SVGEGT. This CDR3 is 14 amino acids long. The CDR3 region is CASCYSISADMQYF. CDR3 DNA sequence: TGTGCCAGCTGTTACTCGATATCTGCAGATATGCAGTATTTT.

Of note for this clonotype: A junction boundary mismatches the germline segment, possibly from a read error. The J gene is TRBJ1-4, the V gene TRBV4-1; TRBD1 matches 9 bases. There are 14 residues in the CDR3. The germline CDR1 and CDR2 sequences are MGHRA and YSYEKL. CDR3 in DNA: TGCACCAGCAGCTATGGACAGGGGAATGAAAAACTGTTTTTT. This encodes CTSSYGQGNEKLFF.

V gene TRBV5-4 combines with J gene TRBJ2-1; 10 positions match TRBD2. The germline V gene encodes CDR1 SGHNT and CDR2 YYREEE (reference sequence). Trimming at V came to 7 bases and at J to 4 bases, leaving 8 bases not matched to a gene. The CDR3 loop spans 15 amino acids. In nucleotides, the CDR3 is TGTGCCAGCTGCGGGGGGACTAGCGTTTACAATGAGCAGTTCTTC. Protein product: CASCGGTSVYNEQFF.

This clonotype has more than one count but fewer than ten. The V and J genes are TRBV5-1 and TRBJ2-3; D is perhaps TRBD1 (6 bases). The CDR3 covers 14 residues. CDR1 is SGHRS and CDR2 is YFSETQ in the germline V gene. Deletions cut 4 bases from V and 0 bases from J, with 9 bases between. CDR3 DNA sequence: TGCGCCAGCAGCCCCGGGACAAGCACAGATACGCAGTATTTT. Its protein product is CASSPGTSTDTQYF. Using reference TRBV5-1 and TRBJ2-3 for the parts outside the CDR3, the full variable domain is KAGVTQTPRYLIKTRGQQVTLSCSPISGHRSVSWYQQTPGQGLQFLFEYFSETQRNKGNFPGRFSGRQFSNSRSEMNVSTLELGDSALYLCASSPGTSTDTQYFGPGTRLTVL.

Many counts were recorded for this clonotype. CDR3 coding DNA: TGTGCCATCAGTGCGCCGATGGGTGGGAAAGAGACCCAGTACTTC. Translated, it gives CAISAPMGGKETQYF. The chain employs TRBV10-3 and TRBJ2-5; D is uncertain. CDR3 length: 15 residues. The V end lost 4 bases, the J end lost 3 bases, and 15 bases lay between the germline ends. Per the germline V gene, CDR1 is ENHRY and CDR2 is SYGVKD.

This clonotype was observed a handful of times. A much bigger clone sits one base away, suggesting this may be a read error. The CDR3 bases are TGTGCCATCACCCCCCATGCAGGCAATGAGCAGTCCTTC. This translates into CAITPHAGNEQSF. The rearrangement joins TRBV10-3 to TRBJ2-1; D is unclear. There are 13 residues in the CDR3. In germline, CDR1 is ENHRY, CDR2 SYGVKD.

As for this clonotype: Sequence at one end of the junction differs from germline and may be a read error. This chain connects TRBV5-1 to TRBJ2-1, with 7 positions matching TRBD1. The CDR3 has 13 residues. Germline lookup yields CDR1 SGHRS and CDR2 YFSETQ. The CDR3 spells CTSCLGQYNEQFF. The CDR3 DNA reads as TGCACCAGCTGCTTGGGACAGTACAATGAGCAGTTCTTC.

This clonotype showed up just once. An end of the junction differs from the germline gene, which may be a read error. The rearrangement links TRBV5-8 to TRBJ1-5; D is uncertain. Germline V gene data show CDR1 as SGHTS and CDR2 as YDEGEE. This CDR3 region has 14 residues. This chain's CDR3 is CASGPLYSNQPQHF. CDR3 DNA: TGCGCCAGCGGGCCACTCTATAGCAATCAGCCCCAGCATTTT.

The gene calls are TRBV5-1 and TRBJ2-1; D not resolved. Germline assignment: CDR1 SGHRS and CDR2 YFSETQ. V was trimmed by 0 bases and J by 8 bases, leaving 15 bases between them. The CDR3 sequence is 15 residues long. As DNA, the CDR3 is TGCGCCAGCAGCTTGGGTCGGAGCTCCCACGATGAGCAGTTCTTC. Translated, it gives CASSLGRSSHDEQFF.

Concerning this clonotype itself: The CDR3 does not close with the conserved phenylalanine or tryptophan, likely indicating a read error. The chain carries TRBV12-3 or TRBV12-4 and TRBJ2-7, with D perhaps matching TRBD1 (5 bases). The CDR3 is 11 amino acids. CDR3 sequence reads: CTSRAGLWQYS. CDR3 in DNA: TGTACCAGCCGAGCAGGGCTGTGGCAGTACTCC.

The V gene is TRBV5-1, the J gene TRBJ2-1; D uncertain. Germline CDR1 reads SGHRS; CDR2 reads YFSETQ. The V end was cut by 3 bases, the J end by 8 bases, with 24 bases between. The CDR3 sequence is 17 residues long. CDR3 DNA: TGCGCCAGCAGCTCCGGGTCCCAAAGCTCCTCCCACGATGAGCAGTTCTTC. Translation: CASSSGSQSSSHDEQFF.

The rearrangement uses TRBV5-1 and TRBJ2-7; D might be TRBD2 (6 bases). The CDR3 is 14 residues long. Per germline, CDR1 SGHRS and CDR2 YFSETQ. V was cut by 3 bases and J by 5 bases, with 15 bases left in between. Written as DNA, the CDR3 is TGCGCCAGCAGCTCGCGGGGTCGCTCAGACGAGCAGTACTTC. Translating gives CASSSRGRSDEQYF.

Comments on this clonotype: A read error may produce the germline difference seen at one junction end. The chain links TRBV9 to TRBJ1-1; tentative D call: TRBD1 (6 bases). The CDR3 spans 15 residues. Germline V lookup: CDR1 SGDLS, CDR2 YYNGEE. The CDR3 region is CASSVSGDRNTEASF. As DNA, the CDR3 is TGTGCCAGCAGCGTGTCCGGAGACAGGAACACTGAGGCTTCCTTT. Full variable domain (rest looked up from reference TRBV9 and TRBJ1-1): DSGVTQTPKHLITATGQRVTLRCSPRSGDLSVYWYQQSLDQGLQFLIQYYNGEERAKGNILERFSAQQFPDLHSELNLSSLELGDSALYFCASSVSGDRNTEASFGQGTRLTVV.

This clonotype was seen ten or more times. This chain uses TRBV29-1 with TRBJ1-1; D is ambiguous. With 4 bases removed from V and 8 bases from J, the gap between germline ends came to 14 bases. The germline V gene has CDR1 SQVTM and CDR2 ANQGSEA. The CDR3 length is 12 residues. The CDR3 sequence: CSVGYQAAEAFF. DNA of the CDR3: TGCAGCGTTGGGTACCAGGCAGCAGAAGCTTTCTTT.

This clonotype was detected once. The rearrangement joins TRBV4-1 to TRBJ2-7, with 7 bases that match TRBD1. J gave up 5 bases and V 6 bases, and 10 bases lay outside the gene matches. The CDR3 runs 14 residues. Germline lookup yields CDR1 MGHRA and CDR2 YSYEKL. The CDR3 DNA sequence: TGCGCCAGCAGACTCAGGACAGGAGTGAACGAGCAGTACTTC. This translates into CASRLRTGVNEQYF.

In regard to this clonotype: Compared with germline, one end of the junction differs, possibly owing to a read error. CDR3 region: CASNLRGTYEQYF. DNA for the CDR3: TGTGCCAGCAACTTGCGGGGAACCTACGAGCAGTATTTC. J is TRBJ2-7 and V is TRBV7-9, with D possibly being TRBD2 (6 bases). This CDR3 is built from 13 residues. Per germline, CDR1 SEHNR and CDR2 FQNEAQ (reference sequence).

In the case of this clonotype: A much larger clone is a single base away; this may be a read error. The gene calls are TRBV2 and TRBJ1-5; a possible D gene is TRBD2 (6 bases). The J call may be incorrect, as the DNA end agrees better with TRBJ2-3. CDR3 length: 12 residues. The germline V gene has CDR1 SNHLY and CDR2 FYNNEI. CDR3 protein: CASIDLGGAQYF. As DNA, the CDR3 is TGTGCCAGCATTGACCTCGGGGGAGCCCAGTATTTT.

The rearrangement joins TRBV12-3 or TRBV12-4 to TRBJ2-7; TRBD1 matches at 8 bases. This CDR3 contains 12 residues. This CDR3 reads CVIMGQAYEQYF. The CDR3 nucleotides read TGTGTCATCATGGGACAGGCCTACGAGCAGTACTTC.

Details on this clonotype: A read error may explain this, as a much larger clone is one base away. V usage is TRBV30 and J usage is TRBJ2-1, with D maybe TRBD1 (6 bases). The V gene's germline CDR1 is GTSNPN and CDR2 SVGIG (reference sequence). CDR3 length: 13 amino acids. The V and J ends lost 4 bases and 5 bases respectively, with 12 bases between them. DNA of the CDR3: TGTGCCTGGACTGTACAGGGCCACAATGAGCAGTTCTTC. The encoded protein is CAWTVQGHNEQFF.

Turning to this clonotype: One junction end disagrees with the germline gene, perhaps due to a read error. J is TRBJ1-3 and V is TRBV28; 8 bases agree with TRBD1. The CDR3 consists of 15 residues. Germline V lookup: CDR1 MDHEN, CDR2 SYDVKM. CDR3 nucleotides: TGTGCCAGCAGCTCCGGGACAGGCTCTGGAAATACCATGTATTTT. Amino acids: CASSSGTGSGNTMYF.

In its sample, this clonotype was seen a few times. The chain combines TRBV7-3 with TRBJ1-1; D is unresolved. The V and J ends lost 2 bases and 5 bases respectively, with 12 bases between them. The CDR3 consists of 14 residues. CDR1 SGHTA and CDR2 FQGTGA come from the germline V gene. DNA of the CDR3: TGTGCCAGCAGCTTAGACGGCCGCCGTACTGAAGCTTTCTTT. It specifies CASSLDGRRTEAFF.